This T cell receptor (beta chain) was sequenced in a study of human T cells and chemical hapten exposure. At the level of the study: A patient group, mainly female, showed alopecia areata, totalis or universalis.

The time point is: patch test 2, 6 weeks after DPC sensitization. Sample treatment: therapeutic diphenylcyclopropenone sensitization with weekly scalp DPC. TCRdb reprocessed the RACE reads with MiXCR, giving one entry per CDR3 protein. There are about 350,000 distinct CDR3 sequences in the sample; roughly 6.3% occur only once, and about 6% lies in the top ten. The CDR3 has 14 amino acids. CDR1 is DFQATT and CDR2 is SNEGSKA in the germline V gene (reference sequence). With V trimmed by 3 bases and J by 1 base, 3 bases remained unmatched. Here the sequenced sample was whole blood, taken in connection with sensitization to the hapten diphenylcyclopropenone (DPC). The source of this sequence is a young woman with alopecia areata. Some clones in this sample may be carry-over from other donors' samples. This sequence joins TRBV20-1 and TRBJ2-3, with TRBD2 matching 8 bases. The CDR3 is CSASSSGGTDTQYF. The CDR3 nucleotides read TGCAGTGCTAGTAGTAGCGGGGGCACAGATACGCAGTATTTT.